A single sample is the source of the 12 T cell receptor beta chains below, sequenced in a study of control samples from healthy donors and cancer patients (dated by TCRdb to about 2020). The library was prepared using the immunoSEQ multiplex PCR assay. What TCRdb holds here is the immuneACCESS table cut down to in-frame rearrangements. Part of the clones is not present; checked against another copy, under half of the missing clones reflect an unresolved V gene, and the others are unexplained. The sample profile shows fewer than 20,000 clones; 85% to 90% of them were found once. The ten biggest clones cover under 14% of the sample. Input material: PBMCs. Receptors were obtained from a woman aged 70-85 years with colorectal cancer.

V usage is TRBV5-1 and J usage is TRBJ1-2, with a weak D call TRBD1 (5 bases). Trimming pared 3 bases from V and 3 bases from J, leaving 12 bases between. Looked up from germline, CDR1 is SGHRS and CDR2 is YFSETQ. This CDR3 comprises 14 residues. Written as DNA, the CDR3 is TGCGCCAGCAGCTCCCGGGGAGGGGACTATGGCTACACCTTC. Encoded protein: CASSSRGGDYGYTF.

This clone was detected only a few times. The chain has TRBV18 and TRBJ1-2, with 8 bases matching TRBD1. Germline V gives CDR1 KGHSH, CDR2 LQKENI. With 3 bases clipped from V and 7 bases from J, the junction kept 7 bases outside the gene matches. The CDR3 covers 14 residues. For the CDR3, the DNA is TGTGCCAGCTCACCGGACAGGGTATTCGGTGGCTACACCTTC. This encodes CASSPDRVFGGYTF.

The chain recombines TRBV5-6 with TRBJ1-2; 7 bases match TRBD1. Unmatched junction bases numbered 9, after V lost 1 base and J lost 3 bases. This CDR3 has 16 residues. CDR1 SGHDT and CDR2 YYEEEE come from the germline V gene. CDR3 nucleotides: TGTGCCAGCAGCTTGCCGGGGACAGCCGTTTACTATGGCTACACCTTC. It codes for CASSLPGTAVYYGYTF.

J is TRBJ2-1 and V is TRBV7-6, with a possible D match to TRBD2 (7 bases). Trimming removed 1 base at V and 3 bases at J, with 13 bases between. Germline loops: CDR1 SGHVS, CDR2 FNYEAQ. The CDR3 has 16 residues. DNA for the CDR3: TGTGCCAGCAGCTTAGTCGGGGGGCGCGTCTACAATGAGCAGTTCTTC. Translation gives CASSLVGGRVYNEQFF.

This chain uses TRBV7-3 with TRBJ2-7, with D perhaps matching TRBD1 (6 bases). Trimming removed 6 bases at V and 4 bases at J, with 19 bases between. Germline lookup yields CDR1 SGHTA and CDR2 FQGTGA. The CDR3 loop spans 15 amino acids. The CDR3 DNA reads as TGTGCCAGCAGTTTAGGGGCCGAACAGGGTTACGAGCAGTACTTC. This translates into CASSLGAEQGYEQYF.

CDR3 bases: TGCGCCAGCAGACCACAGGGAATGAACACTGAAGCTTTCTTT. Amino acid sequence: CASRPQGMNTEAFF. The chain is built from TRBV5-1 and TRBJ1-1; D is possibly TRBD1 (6 bases). This CDR3 has 14 amino acids. The V end was cut by 5 bases, the J end by 0 bases, with 11 bases between. Germline V gene data show CDR1 as SGHRS and CDR2 as YFSETQ. The whole variable domain, remainder taken from reference TRBV5-1 and TRBJ1-1, is KAGVTQTPRYLIKTRGQQVTLSCSPISGHRSVSWYQQTPGQGLQFLFEYFSETQRNKGNFPGRFSGRQFSNSRSEMNVSTLELGDSALYLCASRPQGMNTEAFFGQGTRLTVV.

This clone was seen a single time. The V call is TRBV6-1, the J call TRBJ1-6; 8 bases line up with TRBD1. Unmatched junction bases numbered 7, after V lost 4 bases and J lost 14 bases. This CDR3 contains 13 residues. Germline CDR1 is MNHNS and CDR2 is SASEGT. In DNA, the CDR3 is TGTGCCAGCAGTGGACAGGGGAGCCCCACCCTCCACTTT. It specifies CASSGQGSPTLHF.

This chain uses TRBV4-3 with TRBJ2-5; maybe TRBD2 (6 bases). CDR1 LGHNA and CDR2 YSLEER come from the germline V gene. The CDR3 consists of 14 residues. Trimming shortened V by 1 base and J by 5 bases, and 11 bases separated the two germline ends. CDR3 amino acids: CASSQGGTFETQYF. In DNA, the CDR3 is TGCGCCAGCAGCCAAGGGGGGACTTTCGAGACCCAGTACTTC.

CDR3 nucleotide sequence: TGTGCCAGCAGCAAAGAGGGAGGTGAAGCTTTCTTT. Translation gives CASSKEGGEAFF. The chain recombines TRBV21-1 with TRBJ1-1. TRBV21-1 represents a pseudogene. The CDR3 is 12 residues long.

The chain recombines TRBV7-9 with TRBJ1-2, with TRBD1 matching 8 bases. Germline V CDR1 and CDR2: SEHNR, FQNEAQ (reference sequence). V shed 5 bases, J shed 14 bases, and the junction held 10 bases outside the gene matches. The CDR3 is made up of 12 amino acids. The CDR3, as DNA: TGTGCCAGCAGCCCATTGACAGGGGATTTGACCTTC. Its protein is CASSPLTGDLTF.

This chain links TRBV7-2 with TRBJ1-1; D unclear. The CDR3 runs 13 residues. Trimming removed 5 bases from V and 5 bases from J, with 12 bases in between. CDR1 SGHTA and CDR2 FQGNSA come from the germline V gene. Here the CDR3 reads CASSAREPTEAFF. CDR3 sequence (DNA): TGTGCCAGCAGCGCCCGGGAACCTACTGAAGCTTTCTTT.

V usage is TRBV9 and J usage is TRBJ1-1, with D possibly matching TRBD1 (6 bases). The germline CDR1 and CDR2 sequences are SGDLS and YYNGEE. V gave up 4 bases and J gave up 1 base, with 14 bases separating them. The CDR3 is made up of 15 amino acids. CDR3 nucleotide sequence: TGTGCCAGCAGCCCGCGGGTAGGGGGGAACACTGAAGCTTTCTTT. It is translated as CASSPRVGGNTEAFF. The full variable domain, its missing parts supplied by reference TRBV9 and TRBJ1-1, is DSGVTQTPKHLITATGQRVTLRCSPRSGDLSVYWYQQSLDQGLQFLIQYYNGEERAKGNILERFSAQQFPDLHSELNLSSLELGDSALYFCASSPRVGGNTEAFFGQGTRLTVV.